The clone carrying this TCR beta chain was observed many times. Its specificity is unknown. This specimen comes from a study of metastatic and nonmetastatic thyroid tumors. Study in general: Thyroid patients, malignant and benign, had repertoires compared across blood and tumor or nodule tissue.

V lost 5 bases and J lost 4, with 15 bases in between. CDR1 is SGHDT and CDR2 is YYEEEE in the germline V gene. The CDR3 is made up of 15 amino acids. Before thyroid surgery, none of the patients had received any treatment. In the original processing: The study took CDR3 differences across clinicopathological groups and made a distant-metastasis classifier for papillary thyroid cancer from them. With MiXCR, TCRdb called clones anew from the PCR reads. The V and J calls reflect TCRdb's pipeline rather than the authors' work. The repertoire has roughly 32,000 clones, approximately 20% of them found once; the top ten carry 10%. Study-wide results and limits: Patients with malignant thyroid tumors reportedly had significantly higher TCR beta diversity than those with benign nodules, in blood and tumor.

The sequenced material came from blood. This clonotype was obtained from a female donor with papillary thyroid cancer or a benign thyroid nodule (not recorded which). Some clones in this sample may be carry-over from other donors' samples. This chain connects TRBV5-6 to TRBJ2-2, with D unclear. In nucleotides, the CDR3 is TGTGCCAGCAGTCCCCCTCGGGTTGGCACCGGGGAGCTGTTTTTT. Residues: CASSPPRVGTGELFF.